A single sample gave rise to the 22 T cell receptor beta chains below, sequenced in a study of blood T cell repertoires in COVID-19. The method was immunoSEQ multiplex PCR; TCRdb's version includes in-frame clones alone and lacks a portion of them. The profile covers some 150,000 clones, with about 85% appearing a single time and 1.6% taken by the ten largest. What was sequenced was peripheral blood. The receptors come from a human donor in a cohort sampled during active COVID-19.

This clone was seen once. The rearrangement uses TRBV18 and TRBJ2-2, with 13 nucleotides matching TRBD2. CDR3 length: 19 amino acids. The V and J ends lost 0 bases and 0 bases, in that order; junction bases with no gene match: 4. Germline lookup yields CDR1 KGHSH and CDR2 LQKENI. This chain's CDR3 is CASSPPGLAGSSNTGELFF. DNA of the CDR3: TGTGCCAGCTCACCACCGGGACTAGCGGGAAGTTCGAACACCGGGGAGCTGTTTTTT. Combining the CDR3 with reference TRBV18 and TRBJ2-2 gives the whole variable domain NAGVMQNPRHLVRRRGQEARLRCSPMKGHSHVYWYRQLPEEGLKFMVYLQKENIIDESGMPKERFSAEFPKEGPSILRIQQVVRGDSAAYFCASSPPGLAGSSNTGELFFGEGSRLTVL.

The chain combines TRBV7-2 with TRBJ2-7; D perhaps matches TRBD1 (5 bases). The V end was cut by 2 bases, the J end by 6 bases, with 14 bases between. Germline V gene data show CDR1 as SGHTA and CDR2 as FQGNSA. This CDR3 is built from 14 residues. In DNA, the CDR3 is TGTGCCAGCAGCTTATGGACCCCGGACACCGAGCAGTACTTC. Its protein is CASSLWTPDTEQYF.

The V and J genes are TRBV5-1 and TRBJ2-2; 12 bases align to TRBD2. V lost 0 bases, J lost 4 bases, and 1 base stayed unmatched. The CDR3 length is 16 residues. CDR1 SGHRS and CDR2 YFSETQ come from the germline V gene. The chain's CDR3 is CASSLASGRATGELFF. The CDR3 DNA follows: TGCGCCAGCAGCTTGGCTAGCGGGAGGGCCACCGGGGAGCTGTTTTTT.

Concerning this clone itself: The identical CDR3 is also encoded by other nucleotide sequences in the sample. The chain couples TRBV19 to TRBJ1-2; D is undetermined. Germline V gene data show CDR1 as LNHDA and CDR2 as SQIVND (reference sequence). The CDR3 has 12 amino acids. V was shortened by 5 bases and J by 2 bases, with 6 bases between the two germline ends. CDR3 nucleotides: TGTGCCAGTAGTCCCCTAAACTATGGCTACACCTTC. Protein sequence: CASSPLNYGYTF.

This rearrangement joins TRBV27 to TRBJ2-5, with 9 bases matching TRBD1. V shed 6 bases, J shed 2 bases, and the junction held 4 bases outside the gene matches. The CDR3 is 14 residues long. Per the germline V gene, CDR1 is MNHEY and CDR2 is SMNVEV (reference sequence). The chain's CDR3 is CASRPTGGQETQYF. The CDR3 nucleotides read TGTGCCAGCAGACCGACAGGGGGGCAAGAGACCCAGTACTTC.

CDR3 region: CASSYSRWAAEAFF. In DNA form, the CDR3 reads TGTGCCAGCAGTTACTCGAGATGGGCTGCTGAAGCTTTCTTT. The chain couples TRBV6-2 or TRBV6-3 to TRBJ1-1; D unclear. In germline, CDR1 is MNHEY, CDR2 SVGEGT. V lost 0 bases, J lost 6 bases, and 11 bases lay in between. This CDR3 is 14 amino acids long.

The rearrangement links TRBV5-1 to TRBJ1-1; TRBD1 matches 10 bases. The ends lost 6 bases at V and 1 base at J; junction bases unmatched: 6. CDR1 and CDR2 from the germline V gene are SGHRS and YFSETQ. CDR3 length: 15 residues. The CDR3 nucleotides read TGCGCCAGCACCCGGAGGACAGGGGGGAACACTGAAGCTTTCTTT. It encodes CASTRRTGGNTEAFF.

This clone was recorded a few times. The chain couples TRBV5-4 to TRBJ2-1, with 7 bases aligning to TRBD2. The CDR3 is made up of 16 amino acids. Germline V gene sequence: CDR1 SGHNT, CDR2 YYREEE (reference sequence). Trimming cost V 4 bases and J 9 bases; bases outside gene matches: 16. The CDR3 DNA follows: TGTGCCAGCAGCCCCCCCAGGGAGGGCCGTGTGAGTGAGCAGTTCTTC. Translated: CASSPPREGRVSEQFF.

The V gene is TRBV28, the J gene TRBJ2-7; the D gene is possibly TRBD2 (6 bases). Germline V CDR1 and CDR2: MDHEN, SYDVKM. The CDR3 length is 13 residues. V lost 5 bases, J lost 3 bases, and 11 bases lay in between. Written as DNA, the CDR3 is TGTGCCAGCAGTCCGCTGGGGGGCTACGAGCAGTACTTC. Translating gives CASSPLGGYEQYF. Full variable domain (missing parts from reference TRBV28 and TRBJ2-7): DVKVTQSSRYLVKRTGEKVFLECVQDMDHENMFWYRQDPGLGLRLIYFSYDVKMKEKGDIPEGYSVSREKKERFSLILESASTNQTSMYLCASSPLGGYEQYFGPGTRLTVT.

The chain has TRBV5-1 and TRBJ2-5; 12 bases line up with TRBD2. CDR3 length: 17 residues. V lost 0 bases to trimming and J lost 4 bases; unmatched junction nucleotides: 7. Germline assignment: CDR1 SGHRS and CDR2 YFSETQ. CDR3 in amino acids: CASSLAGAGLAGETQYF. CDR3 bases: TGCGCCAGCAGCTTGGCTGGAGCGGGACTAGCGGGAGAGACCCAGTACTTC.

This chain links TRBV27 with TRBJ1-2; 9 bases match TRBD1. This CDR3 region has 13 residues. CDR1 is MNHEY and CDR2 is SMNVEV in the germline V gene (reference sequence). V dropped 10 bases and J dropped 4; count of bases not matched to a gene: 7. The CDR3 here is CATWDRATYGYTF. The CDR3 coding sequence is TGTGCCACCTGGGACAGGGCTACCTATGGCTACACCTTC.

The chain joins TRBV7-3 to TRBJ2-2, with 7 positions matching TRBD1. The CDR3 extends over 16 amino acids. V lost 0 bases to trimming and J lost 5 bases; unmatched junction nucleotides: 6. Germline V gene lookup returns CDR1 SGHTA and CDR2 FQGTGA. The CDR3 DNA reads TGTGCCAGCAGCTTAACGTTAGGGGGCGGTACCGGGGAGCTGTTTTTT. Amino acid sequence: CASSLTLGGGTGELFF.

This rearrangement joins TRBV18 to TRBJ1-1; TRBD1 matches 8 bases. Germline trimming cut 3 bases from V and 2 bases from J; bases unmatched to any gene: 11. Germline lookup yields CDR1 KGHSH and CDR2 LQKENI. The CDR3 loop spans 17 amino acids. CDR3 sequence reads: CASSPLVLDRVNTEAFF. The CDR3 DNA sequence: TGTGCCAGCTCACCCTTAGTCTTGGACAGGGTCAACACTGAAGCTTTCTTT.

This clone was counted between two and nine times. CDR3 sequence: CASSPTLKDGDNEQFF. The CDR3 bases are TGTGCCAGCTCACCCACTCTTAAGGACGGGGACAATGAGCAGTTCTTC. This rearrangement joins TRBV18 to TRBJ2-1; weak D call: TRBD2 (5 bases). The CDR3 covers 16 residues. V lost 3 bases and J lost 5, with 17 bases in between. The germline V gene has CDR1 KGHSH and CDR2 LQKENI.

This clone was counted between two and nine times. The chain joins TRBV5-1 to TRBJ2-2; 7 bases agree with TRBD1. In germline, CDR1 is SGHRS, CDR2 YFSETQ. The CDR3 has 16 amino acids. V gave up 0 bases and J gave up 5 bases; unmatched junction bases: 7. The CDR3 protein is CASSLASTGLTGELFF. The CDR3 DNA follows: TGCGCCAGCAGCTTGGCCTCGACAGGGCTTACCGGGGAGCTGTTTTTT.

This rearrangement joins TRBV3-1 (or the pseudogene TRBV3-2) to TRBJ2-1; no definite D call. Germline V CDR1 and CDR2: LGHDT, YNNKEL (reference sequence). The V and J ends lost 7 bases and 0 bases respectively, with 19 bases between them. CDR3 length equals 17 residues. CDR3 nucleotide sequence: TGTGCCAGCAAAAAAACCGCCTTCATCAGCTCCTACAATGAGCAGTTCTTC. It is translated as CASKKTAFISSYNEQFF.

The rearrangement uses TRBV28 and TRBJ1-2; D not resolved. CDR1 MDHEN and CDR2 SYDVKM come from the germline V gene. V was trimmed by 6 bases and J by 4 bases, leaving 18 bases between them. The CDR3 sequence is 15 residues long. CDR3 protein: CASRTTYPRLYGYTF. As DNA, the CDR3 is TGTGCCAGCAGAACAACGTACCCCCGCCTCTATGGCTACACCTTC.

The V gene is TRBV27, the J gene TRBJ2-7, with 10 positions matching TRBD2. The germline V gene has CDR1 MNHEY and CDR2 SMNVEV (reference sequence). V was clipped by 2 bases and J by 5 bases; unmatched bases: 12. The CDR3 has 17 residues. As DNA, the CDR3 is TGTGCCAGCAGTTTAACCCCCGGGCTAGCGGGAGTTCACGAGCAGTACTTC. It codes for CASSLTPGLAGVHEQYF.

This clone occurred once. J is TRBJ2-1 and V is TRBV11-1; 8 positions match TRBD1. V lost 0 bases, J lost 3 bases, and 4 bases stayed unmatched. The CDR3 extends over 16 amino acids. Germline assignment: CDR1 SGHAT and CDR2 FQDESV (reference sequence). The CDR3 is CASSLATGGSYNEQFF. For the CDR3, the DNA is TGTGCCAGCAGCTTAGCCACAGGGGGGAGCTACAATGAGCAGTTCTTC.

The CDR3, as DNA: TGCAGCGTTGAAGATATAGCGCACCCCTACAATGAGCAGTTCTTC. Protein product: CSVEDIAHPYNEQFF. The rearrangement links TRBV29-1 to TRBJ2-1, with D perhaps matching TRBD2 (5 bases). The ends were cut back, 0 bases at V and 2 bases at J, with 11 bases in the middle. CDR3 length: 15 residues. The V gene's germline CDR1 is SQVTM and CDR2 ANQGSEA.

The rearrangement uses TRBV27 and TRBJ1-1; possibly TRBD1 for D (5 bases). Between the trimmed V and J ends, which lost 0 bases and 6 bases, there was a span of 23 bases. Germline CDR1 is MNHEY and CDR2 is SMNVEV (reference sequence). This CDR3 is built from 18 residues. The CDR3 region is CASSLSLDTTGRRAEAFF. As DNA, the CDR3 is TGTGCCAGCAGTTTATCGTTGGACACAACGGGTAGGAGAGCTGAAGCTTTCTTT.

The chain links TRBV12-3 or TRBV12-4 to TRBJ2-1, with a weak D call TRBD2 (5 bases). The CDR3 extends over 12 amino acids. With 7 bases removed from V and 9 bases from J, the gap between germline ends came to 13 bases. The DNA of the CDR3 is TGTGCCAGCACCGAACTAGTTGGTGAGCAGTTCTTC. Translated, it gives CASTELVGEQFF.